These 25 T cell receptor beta chains were sequenced from one sample in a study of somatic mutations in cytotoxic T cells in rheumatoid arthritis. Assay: immunoSEQ multiplex PCR; the TCRdb copy retains only in-frame clones and omits some. The sample records more than 35,000 clones, roughly four fifths being singletons. The specimen sequenced was CD8+ T cells sorted from blood. The origin of the receptors is a man in his forties in good health.

This chain links TRBV29-1 with TRBJ2-7, with 7 nucleotides matching TRBD1. The length of the CDR3 is 15 residues. Germline loops: CDR1 SQVTM, CDR2 ANQGSEA. Trimming took 7 bases from V and 0 from J; bases not matched to a gene: 12. DNA for the CDR3: TGCAGCGCCTCGCCCCCGGGACAGAGCTCCTACGAGCAGTACTTC. It is translated as CSASPPGQSSYEQYF.

The chain joins TRBV27 to TRBJ1-2; no clear D. Trimming removed 8 bases from V and 14 bases from J, with 15 bases in between. The CDR3 sequence is 10 residues long. Germline loops: CDR1 MNHEY, CDR2 SMNVEV (reference sequence). The CDR3 loop reads CASGPMAKTF. CDR3 bases: TGTGCCAGCGGTCCTATGGCTAAGACCTTC.

This sequence joins TRBV5-1 and TRBJ1-1; 12 positions agree with TRBD1. This CDR3 has 18 amino acids. Losses at the gene ends were 3 bases for V and 2 bases for J; bases not matched to a gene: 11. Germline values: CDR1 SGHRS, CDR2 YFSETQ. DNA for the CDR3: TGCGCCAGCAGCTCCGGACCGGGACAGGGGGCTGAAAACACTGAAGCTTTCTTT. This sequence encodes CASSSGPGQGAENTEAFF.

The V gene is TRBV7-9, the J gene TRBJ2-4; D gene uncertain. The CDR3 contains 15 residues. Germline V gene lookup returns CDR1 SEHNR and CDR2 FQNEAQ (reference sequence). Trimming shortened V by 7 bases and J by 4 bases, and 17 bases separated the two germline ends. The CDR3 reads CASTLSGQMKNIQYF. CDR3 sequence (DNA): TGTGCCAGCACCCTGAGTGGGCAAATGAAAAACATTCAGTACTTC.

The rearrangement links TRBV19 to TRBJ1-1, with 7 nucleotides matching TRBD1. With V trimmed by 6 bases and J by 7 bases, 5 bases remained unmatched. Germline V lookup: CDR1 LNHDA, CDR2 SQIVND (reference sequence). There are 12 residues in the CDR3. This CDR3 is CASRTGAFEAFF. The CDR3 DNA sequence: TGTGCCAGTAGAACAGGGGCCTTTGAAGCTTTCTTT. The whole variable domain, filled in from reference TRBV19 and TRBJ1-1, reads DGGITQSPKYLFRKEGQNVTLSCEQNLNHDAMYWYRQDPGQGLRLIYYSQIVNDFQKGDIAEGYSVSREKKESFPLTVTSAQKNPTAFYLCASRTGAFEAFFGQGTRLTVV.

The V call is TRBV11-2, the J call TRBJ2-7; D possibly corresponds to TRBD2 (5 bases). Trimming cost V 6 bases and J 0 bases, with 15 bases left between them. This CDR3 region has 15 residues. Germline V gene lookup returns CDR1 SGHAT and CDR2 FQNNGV. CDR3 nucleotides: TGTGCCAGCAGTTTCGAAGGAGGTTCCTCCTACGAGCAGTACTTC. It translates to CASSFEGGSSYEQYF.

This chain joins TRBV15 and TRBJ2-1; a weak D match, TRBD2 (5 bases). The CDR3 sequence is 16 residues long. The germline V gene encodes CDR1 LNHNV and CDR2 YYDKDF (reference sequence). The V and J ends lost 0 bases and 8 bases respectively, with 17 bases between them. The CDR3 DNA is TGTGCCACCAGCAGAGATGGGCTAGAGCGGTTCCATGAGCAGTTCTTC. Its protein is CATSRDGLERFHEQFF.

The rearrangement joins TRBV15 to TRBJ2-7; 13 bases match TRBD2. This CDR3 contains 15 residues. Trimming removed 4 bases from V and 3 bases from J; junction bases left unmatched: 3. Looked up from germline, CDR1 is LNHNV and CDR2 is YYDKDF (reference sequence). CDR3 in amino acids: CATSIRTSGSYEQYF. The CDR3 nucleotides are TGTGCCACCAGCATCAGGACTAGCGGGAGCTACGAGCAGTACTTC. Based on the CDR3 plus reference TRBV15 and TRBJ2-7, the full variable domain is DAMVIQNPRYQVTQFGKPVTLSCSQTLNHNVMYWYQQKSSQAPKLLFHYYDKDFNNEADTPDNFQSRRPNTSFCFLDIRSPGLGDTAMYLCATSIRTSGSYEQYFGPGTRLTVT.

The chain combines TRBV30 with TRBJ2-5; D gene uncertain. CDR1 is GTSNPN, CDR2 SVGIG, per germline (reference sequence). CDR3 length: 13 amino acids. The V end was cut by 4 bases, the J end by 0 bases, with 9 bases between. CDR3 in amino acids: CAWTDGYQETQYF. CDR3 coding DNA: TGTGCCTGGACAGACGGGTACCAAGAGACCCAGTACTTC.

This chain connects TRBV28 to TRBJ2-3; D remains ambiguous. The CDR3 is 15 amino acids. From germline, CDR1 is MDHEN and CDR2 SYDVKM. The V end lost 2 bases, the J end lost 4 bases, and 13 bases lay between the germline ends. CDR3 in amino acids: CASSLGLEVADTQYF. CDR3 DNA sequence: TGTGCCAGCAGTTTAGGTCTAGAGGTAGCAGATACGCAGTATTTT.

This chain joins TRBV4-1 and TRBJ2-1; D could derive from TRBD1 or TRBD2 (7 bases each). Germline CDR1 MGHRA, CDR2 YSYEKL. Trimming took off 4 bases at V and 6 bases at J, with 13 bases between the two ends. This CDR3 is 14 amino acids long. In DNA, the CDR3 is TGCGCCAGCAGCCTTCAGGGGGGGGGCAATGAGCAGTTCTTC. It codes for CASSLQGGGNEQFF.

This chain connects TRBV5-6 to TRBJ1-5; TRBD1 agrees at 9 bases. Germline loops: CDR1 SGHDT, CDR2 YYEEEE. The CDR3 contains 14 residues. Trimming took 4 bases from V and 4 from J; bases not matched to a gene: 3. This CDR3 reads CASSHGTGNQPQHF. CDR3 DNA sequence: TGTGCCAGCAGCCACGGGACAGGGAATCAGCCCCAGCATTTT.

Here the CDR3 DNA reads TGTGCCACCAGCCTACCTTTCGGGACCCAGTACTTC. Translation: CATSLPFGTQYF. V and J are TRBV15 and TRBJ2-5; D not certain. Trimming took off 5 bases at V and 7 bases at J, with 11 bases between the two ends. CDR1 is LNHNV, CDR2 YYDKDF, per germline (reference sequence). This CDR3 contains 12 residues.

This clone has just one count. This chain joins TRBV7-2 and TRBJ2-1, with a weak D call TRBD2 (5 bases). Germline V gives CDR1 SGHTA, CDR2 FQGNSA. The CDR3 loop spans 16 amino acids. The V end was cut by 5 bases, the J end by 0 bases, with 14 bases between. The CDR3 sequence is CASSPSGLSSYNEQFF. The CDR3 coding sequence is TGTGCCAGCAGCCCCAGCGGACTGAGCTCCTACAATGAGCAGTTCTTC.

V and J are TRBV19 and TRBJ2-1, with 11 bases that match TRBD2. With 2 bases clipped from V and 3 bases from J, the junction kept 3 bases outside the gene matches. Germline assignment: CDR1 LNHDA and CDR2 SQIVND (reference sequence). The CDR3 extends over 16 amino acids. The DNA for the CDR3 is TGTGCCAGTAGTATAATAGCGGGAGGGTACTACAATGAGCAGTTCTTC. As protein: CASSIIAGGYYNEQFF.

The CDR3 sequence: CASSLTVIEQYF. In DNA form, the CDR3 reads TGTGCCAGCAGCTTGACAGTGATCGAGCAGTACTTC. This rearrangement joins TRBV11-2 to TRBJ2-7, with a weak D call TRBD1 (5 bases). V lost 3 bases and J lost 6, with 9 bases in between. Germline CDR1 reads SGHAT; CDR2 reads FQNNGV. CDR3 length equals 12 residues.

The chain couples TRBV29-1 to TRBJ2-7, with 8 nucleotides matching TRBD1. Germline CDR1 and CDR2: SQVTM and ANQGSEA. V was clipped by 6 bases and J by 6 bases; unmatched bases: 13. The CDR3 loop spans 14 amino acids. CDR3 bases: TGCAGCGTGACTCCGGGACAGGCAATCTCCGAGCAGTACTTC. Its protein is CSVTPGQAISEQYF.

V usage is TRBV7-2 and J usage is TRBJ1-1, with D tentatively TRBD1 (5 bases). V was pared by 4 bases and J by 3 bases, with 21 bases between. The CDR3 is made up of 17 amino acids. Germline lookup yields CDR1 SGHTA and CDR2 FQGNSA. As DNA, the CDR3 is TGTGCCAGCAGCTCCAAGGGTCGGGGGGGTGGTGACACTGAAGCTTTCTTT. It is translated as CASSSKGRGGGDTEAFF.

The chain combines TRBV19 with TRBJ2-7; D is tentatively TRBD1 or TRBD2 (7 bases each). The germline gives CDR1 LNHDA, CDR2 SQIVND (reference sequence). Trimming pared 6 bases from V and 0 bases from J, leaving 15 bases between. The CDR3 spans 15 residues. Here the CDR3 reads CASSPQGGSSYEQYF. CDR3 DNA sequence: TGTGCCAGTAGCCCGCAGGGGGGGAGCTCCTACGAGCAGTACTTC.

The V call is TRBV5-5, the J call TRBJ2-7; the match to TRBD1 covers 7 bases. Germline loops: CDR1 SGHKS, CDR2 YYEKEE (reference sequence). With 0 bases clipped from V and 5 bases from J, the junction kept 5 bases outside the gene matches. The CDR3 totals 14 residues. CDR3 DNA sequence: TGTGCCAGCAGCTTGGGGCAGGGGGTCGACGAGCAGTACTTC. Amino acids: CASSLGQGVDEQYF.

This chain connects TRBV7-9 to TRBJ2-1, with TRBD1 matching over 10 bases. This CDR3 comprises 16 residues. Germline V gene lookup returns CDR1 SEHNR and CDR2 FQNEAQ (reference sequence). Trimming at V came to 5 bases and at J to 9 bases, leaving 13 bases not matched to a gene. CDR3 in amino acids: CASSPPKDRGIPEQFF. DNA for the CDR3: TGTGCCAGCAGCCCCCCGAAGGACAGGGGGATCCCTGAGCAGTTCTTC.

The chain links TRBV11-2 to TRBJ2-2; D unresolved. The V gene's germline CDR1 is SGHAT and CDR2 FQNNGV. V was shortened by 3 bases and J by 1 base, with 12 bases between the two germline ends. The CDR3 runs to 16 residues. CDR3 region: CASSFAAWGNTGELFF. CDR3 nucleotides: TGTGCCAGCAGCTTTGCGGCCTGGGGGAACACCGGGGAGCTGTTTTTT.

This chain uses TRBV4-1 with TRBJ2-1; 10 nucleotides match TRBD2. CDR3 length: 18 amino acids. Germline CDR1 is MGHRA and CDR2 is YSYEKL. J gave up 2 bases and V 5 bases, and 12 bases lay outside the gene matches. CDR3 amino acids: CASSRELAGTIPYNEQFF. CDR3 coding DNA: TGCGCCAGCAGCAGGGAACTAGCGGGAACAATTCCCTACAATGAGCAGTTCTTC.

The rearrangement links TRBV30 to TRBJ2-2; TRBD1 matches 8 bases. Losses at the gene ends were 7 bases for V and 5 bases for J; bases not matched to a gene: 9. The germline V gene has CDR1 GTSNPN and CDR2 SVGIG (reference sequence). The CDR3 sequence is 14 residues long. The chain's CDR3 is CASQGAEGTGELFF. DNA of the CDR3: TGTGCCTCGCAGGGGGCGGAGGGTACCGGGGAGCTGTTTTTT.

The chain joins TRBV27 to TRBJ1-5; TRBD1 agrees at 7 bases. Germline V gene sequence: CDR1 MNHEY, CDR2 SMNVEV (reference sequence). After removal of 6 bases from V and 2 bases from J, the junction contained 10 bases not matched to a gene. The CDR3 spans 16 residues. This chain's CDR3 is CASRPDREFGNQPQHF. CDR3 coding DNA: TGTGCCAGCAGACCCGACAGGGAATTTGGCAATCAGCCCCAGCATTTT.